The clone carrying this T cell receptor (beta chain) has a count of ten or more. Its antigen is still unknown. This sample is part of a study of T cell repertoires in cytomegalovirus infection. Study-level findings and limits: Predominance within the ex vivo response was attributable to HLA-C-restricted CMV-specific TCR beta clonotypes.

V was cut by 6 bases and J by 4 bases, with 9 bases left in between. The CDR3 runs 12 residues. From germline, CDR1 is MNHEY and CDR2 SMNVEV (reference sequence). TCRdb recomputed calls from the reads with MiXCR, one row per CDR3 protein. The sample consists of about 890,000 distinct CDR3 sequences, approximately 31% of them appearing once. This sample comprised cultured CD8+ T cells from PBMCs, obtained from culture after CMV antigen stimulation. This clonotype was obtained from a human donor in good health (CMV status not recorded). Some clones in this sample may be carry-over from other donors' samples. The rearrangement joins TRBV27 to TRBJ1-1; TRBD1 is a possible D gene (6 bases). The CDR3 protein is CASSRRGTEAFF. CDR3 sequence (DNA): TGTGCCAGCAGCCGCAGGGGCACTGAAGCTTTCTTT.